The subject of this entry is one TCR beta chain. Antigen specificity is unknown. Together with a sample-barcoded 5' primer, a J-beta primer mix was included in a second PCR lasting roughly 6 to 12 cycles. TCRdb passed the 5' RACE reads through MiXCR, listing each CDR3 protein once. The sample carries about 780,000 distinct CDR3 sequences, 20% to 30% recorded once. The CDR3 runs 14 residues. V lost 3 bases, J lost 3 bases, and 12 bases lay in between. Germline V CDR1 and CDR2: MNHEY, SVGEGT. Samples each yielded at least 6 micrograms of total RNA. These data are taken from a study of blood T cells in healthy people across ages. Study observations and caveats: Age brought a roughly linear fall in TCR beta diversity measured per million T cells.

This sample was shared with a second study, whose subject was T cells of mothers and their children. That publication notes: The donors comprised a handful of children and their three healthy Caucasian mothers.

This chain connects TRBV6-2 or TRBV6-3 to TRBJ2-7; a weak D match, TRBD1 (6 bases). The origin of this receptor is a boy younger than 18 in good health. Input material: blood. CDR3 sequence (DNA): TGTGCCAGCAGTTATTTAGGACAGTACTACGAGCAGTACTTC. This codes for CASSYLGQYYEQYF.